A selection of T cell receptor beta chains follows, all from one sample in a study of PD-L1 blockade in urothelial cancer. Clones were read by immunoSEQ multiplex PCR, and TCRdb kept only the in-frame ones, dropping some. The repertoire holds more than 85,000 clones, with around 87% as singletons. The specimen comprised PBMCs, sampled around atezolizumab (anti-PD-L1) treatment. Receptor source: a man aged 60 to 69 with urothelial cancer. CDR3s include the opening cysteine and the closing phenylalanine or tryptophan. D genes are given only for firm matches. Clone size is shown for a subset of rows, as once, few, many or a class of expanded clone.

TRBV6-1,TRBD1,once,TRBJ2-1,TGTGCCAGCAGCCTGTCGGGACAGGGGGCCGATGAGCAGTTCTTC,CASSLSGQGADEQFF
TRBV28,-,-,TRBJ1-5,TGTGCCAGCAGTCCCCAGGGATCCGATCAGCCCCAGCATTTT,CASSPQGSDQPQHF
TRBV5-1,-,-,TRBJ2-3,TGCGCCAGCAGCCTAAGGACTAGCACAGATACGCAGTATTTT,CASSLRTSTDTQYF
TRBV6-5,-,-,TRBJ1-1,TGTGCCAGCAGTGTTGGAGTTGGGAACACTGAAGCTTTCTTT,CASSVGVGNTEAFF
TRBV29-1,TRBD1,-,TRBJ2-5,TGCAGCGCCATGCAGGGGGCAGAGACCCAGTACTTC,CSAMQGAETQYF
TRBV7-8,TRBD2,-,TRBJ2-7,TGTGCCAGCAGCCCCAGTCTAGCGGTAGGTGGGGACGAGCAGTACTTC,CASSPSLAVGGDEQYF
TRBV6-5,TRBD1,-,TRBJ1-2,TGTGCCAGCAGTTACTCGACACAGGGGGCCGGCTACACCTTC,CASSYSTQGAGYTF
TRBV7-9,TRBD2,-,TRBJ2-1,TGTGCCAGCAGCCCTGGGGGGGTCTACAATGAGCAGTTCTTC,CASSPGGVYNEQFF
TRBV5-1,-,-,TRBJ1-1,TGCGCCAGCAGCTCTACAGGGCGGTCGGATGAAGCTTTCTTT,CASSSTGRSDEAFF
TRBV4-1,TRBD2,-,TRBJ2-7,TGCGCCAGCAGCCAAGATTCGAGACTAGCGGGGGGAGAAGAGCAGTACTTC,CASSQDSRLAGGEEQYF
TRBV5-6,-,-,TRBJ1-5,TGTGCCAGCAGCTTCTCAGGGGCGTTGGATCAGCCCCAGCATTTT,CASSFSGALDQPQHF
TRBV5-1,TRBD1,-,TRBJ1-4,TGCGCCAGCAGCTTTACCGGGACAGAGAAGCGAAAACTGTTTTTT,CASSFTGTEKRKLFF
TRBV7-9,TRBD1,-,TRBJ2-6,TGTGCCAGCAGGGCCGGACAGGGGGTTACCTCTGGGGCCAACGTCCTGACTTTC,CASRAGQGVTSGANVLTF
TRBV28,TRBD1,-,TRBJ1-3,TGTGCCAGCAGGGGATCGGGCAGGGGGCAAGGAAACACCATATATTTT,CASRGSGRGQGNTIYF
TRBV11-1,TRBD1,-,TRBJ2-7,TGTGCCAGCAGCTTGACAGGGAATAAATACGAGCAGTACTTC,CASSLTGNKYEQYF
TRBV5-1,-,-,TRBJ1-1,TGCGCCAGCAGCCGGGTGGGGGGTACTGAAGCTTTCTTT,CASSRVGGTEAFF
TRBV18,-,once,TRBJ1-5,TGTGCCAGCTCACCACGGAGGGCGGAAAATCAGCCCCAGCATTTT,CASSPRRAENQPQHF
TRBV5-5,-,-,TRBJ1-2,TGTGCCAGCAGCTCCTGGGGAGGAGACTATGGCTACACCTTC,CASSSWGGDYGYTF
TRBV5-4,TRBD1,-,TRBJ1-2,TGTGCCAGCAGATCCCGGGGGACAGGGCAAAAAGGCTACACCTTC,CASRSRGTGQKGYTF
TRBV28,TRBD2,-,TRBJ2-7,TGTGCCAGCAGTTCGGCTAGCGGCTCCTTCTACGAGCAGTACTTC,CASSSASGSFYEQYF
TRBV18,-,-,TRBJ1-5,TGTGCCAGCTCACGGGAACAGGGTAATAGCAATCAGCCCCAGCATTTT,CASSREQGNSNQPQHF
TRBV7-3,-,once,TRBJ1-5,TGTGCCAGCAGCGAGACATCAAATCAGCCCCAGCATTTT,CASSETSNQPQHF